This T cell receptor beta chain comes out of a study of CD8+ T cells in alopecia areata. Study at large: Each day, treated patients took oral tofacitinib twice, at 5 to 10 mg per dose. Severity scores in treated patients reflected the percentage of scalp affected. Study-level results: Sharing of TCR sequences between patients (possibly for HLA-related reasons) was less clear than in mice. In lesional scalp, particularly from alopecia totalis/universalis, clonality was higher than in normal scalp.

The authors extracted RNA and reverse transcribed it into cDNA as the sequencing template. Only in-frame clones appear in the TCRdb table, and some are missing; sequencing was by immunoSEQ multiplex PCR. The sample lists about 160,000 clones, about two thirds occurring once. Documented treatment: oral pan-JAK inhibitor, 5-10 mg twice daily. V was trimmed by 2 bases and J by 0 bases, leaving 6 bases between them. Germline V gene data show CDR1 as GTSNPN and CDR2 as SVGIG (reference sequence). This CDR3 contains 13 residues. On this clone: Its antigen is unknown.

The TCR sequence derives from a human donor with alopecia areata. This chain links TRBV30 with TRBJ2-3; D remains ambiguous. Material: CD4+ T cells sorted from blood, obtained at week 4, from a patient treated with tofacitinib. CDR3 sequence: CAWSWASTDTQYF. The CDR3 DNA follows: TGTGCCTGGAGTTGGGCGAGCACAGATACGCAGTATTTT. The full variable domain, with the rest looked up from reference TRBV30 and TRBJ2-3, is SQTIHQWPATLVQPVGSPLSLECTVEGTSNPNLYWYRQAAGRGLQLLFYSVGIGQISSEVPQNLSASRPQDRQFILSSKKLLLSDSGFYLCAWSWASTDTQYFGPGTRLTVL.